This T cell receptor (beta chain) is from a study of blood T cell repertoires in COVID-19. Study in general: Acute-phase and convalescent COVID-19 samples originated in the United States, Italy and Spain.

How the authors handled the data: How many nucleated cells were present was estimated from reference gene primer amplification. Sequencing used immunoSEQ multiplex PCR; TCRdb keeps in-frame clones, though not all of them. Clone size and the V and J calls come from that table; the DNA yielded D and trimming. This table has about 380,000 clones, over 65% appearing once. Losses at the gene ends were 4 bases for V and 0 bases for J; bases not matched to a gene: 3. CDR3 size: 16 residues. Germline values: CDR1 LNHDA, CDR2 SQIVND (reference sequence). What was sequenced was peripheral blood. The J gene is TRBJ1-3, the V gene TRBV19, with 10 nucleotides matching TRBD1. The receptor comes from a human donor with acute or convalescent COVID-19. The donor label of this sample is uncertain. CDR3 coding DNA: TGTGCCAGTAGTACGGACAGGGGGGTCTCTGGAAACACCATATATTTT. Its protein product is CASSTDRGVSGNTIYF.